This is a list of T cell receptor beta chains from one sample in a study of post-analysis software for immune sequencing data. From the PCR reads, TCRdb called clonotypes with MiXCR, one entry per CDR3 protein. The profile shows 600,000 to 700,000 distinct CDR3 sequences, around 64% of them singletons. The sequencing sample was made of blood. These receptors were collected from a girl aged 2 to 9 with multiple sclerosis. The CDR3 runs from the conserved cysteine through the conserved F or W. D genes are given only for firm matches. Rows give clone size only sometimes, using once, few, many, or a class for an expanded clone.

D gene | J gene | V gene | clone size | CDR3 DNA | CDR3 protein
- | TRBJ2-1 | TRBV4-1 | - | TGCGCCAGCAGCCAAGGAGGGGCGGTGTACAATGAGCAGTTCTTC | CASSQGGAVYNEQFF
- | TRBJ2-5 | TRBV7-2 | few | TGTGCCAGCAGCTTATTAGGGGGATCCGGAGAGACCCAGTACTTC | CASSLLGGSGETQYF
TRBD2 | TRBJ2-5 | TRBV10-3 | - | TGTGCCATCAGCGGGCGGGGGGCCGAAGAGACCCAGTACTTC | CAISGRGAEETQYF
- | TRBJ2-3 | TRBV20-1 | - | TGCAGTGCTGAAGTTGGGAGGGGACAGACTACGCAGTATTTT | CSAEVGRGQTTQYF
TRBD1 | TRBJ2-2 | TRBV6-5 | few | TGTGCCAGCAGTTACTCTGCCCCGGGACAGGGGAACACCGGGGAGCTGTTTTTT | CASSYSAPGQGNTGELFF
TRBD1 | TRBJ2-1 | TRBV20-1 | - | TGCAGGGGTGGTGGACAGGGGGCCAATAGTGGCTACAATGAGCAGTTCTTC | CRGGGQGANSGYNEQFF
- | TRBJ2-7 | TRBV4-1 | few | TGCGCCAGCAGCCCCCAAGAGGGGGGGCGCCTTTCACTCTACGAGCAGTACTTC | CASSPQEGGRLSLYEQYF
- | TRBJ2-3 | TRBV28 | - | TGTGCCAGCAGTCTCGGGGGGCAAAGAGATACGCAGTATTTT | CASSLGGQRDTQYF
TRBD1 | TRBJ2-1 | TRBV27 | - | TGTGCCAGCAGGCTAATGACAGGGGCCAATGAGCAGTTCTTC | CASRLMTGANEQFF
- | TRBJ2-6 | TRBV9 | - | TGTGCCAGCAGCCCACAACCAACAGGAGGTGGGGCCGACGTCCTGACTTTC | CASSPQPTGGGADVLTF
- | TRBJ1-2 | TRBV11-2 | - | TGTGCCAGCAGCTTAGCCTCAGTCGGGTATGGCTACACCTTC | CASSLASVGYGYTF
TRBD1 | TRBJ2-3 | TRBV28 | few | TGTGCCAGCAGCGCCCCGGGACAGCGCACAGATACGCAGTATTTT | CASSAPGQRTDTQYF
- | TRBJ2-1 | TRBV2 | few | TGTGCCAGCAGTCGTGATAAACCCAGGGGTTACAATGGGCAGTTCTTC | CASSRDKPRGYNGQFF
TRBD2 | TRBJ2-3 | TRBV7-2 | - | TGTGCCAGCAGCTTAGAAGTGCGGGGGGTCCCCACAGATACGCAGTATTTT | CASSLEVRGVPTDTQYF
TRBD2 | TRBJ2-5 | TRBV7-2 | - | TGTGCCAGCAGCAGTAGCGGGGGCTACCGGGAGACCCAGTACTTC | CASSSSGGYRETQYF